This passage covers 13 T cell receptor beta chains from one sample sequenced in a study of blood T cell repertoires in COVID-19. TCRdb keeps only in-frame clones here, not all; method: immunoSEQ multiplex PCR. The table lists over 200,000 clones, approximately 88% of them singletons. The specimen sequenced was PBMCs or T cells enriched from blood (not recorded which). These receptors originate from a woman aged 25 to 45 who had been exposed to COVID-19.

There are a few counts of this clone. The chain joins TRBV10-2 to TRBJ1-5, with D uncertain. Germline V CDR1 and CDR2: WSHSY, SAAADI. This CDR3 region has 13 residues. V shed 4 bases and J shed 7 bases, with 11 bases lying between them. The CDR3 DNA reads as TGCGCCAGCAGTGGTCAGGCATTCCAGCCCCAGCATTTT. Its translation is CASSGQAFQPQHF.

The chain combines TRBV11-2 with TRBJ2-3; D perhaps matches TRBD2 (6 bases). Per the germline V gene, CDR1 is SGHAT and CDR2 is FQNNGV. This CDR3 has 15 amino acids. The V gene lost 8 bases and the J gene lost 0 bases, with 15 bases spanning the gap. The CDR3 loop reads CASSPLAVSTDTQYF. The CDR3 DNA follows: TGTGCCAGCTCCCCTTTAGCGGTTAGCACAGATACGCAGTATTTT.

V usage is TRBV12-5 and J usage is TRBJ2-7; 8 bases fit TRBD1. Germline trimming cut 2 bases from V and 2 bases from J; bases unmatched to any gene: 8. The CDR3 spans 16 residues. Germline-derived CDR1 and CDR2 are LGHNT and FRNRAP. CDR3 coding DNA: TGTGCTAGTGGTTTGTCGCCCGACAGGGGCCCCTACGAGCAGTACTTC. Protein sequence: CASGLSPDRGPYEQYF.

The chain carries TRBV7-9 and TRBJ2-3, with no clear D. Germline V lookup: CDR1 SEHNR, CDR2 FQNEAQ (reference sequence). CDR3 length: 12 amino acids. The V end lost 8 bases, the J end lost 2 bases, and 8 bases lay between the germline ends. DNA of the CDR3: TGTGCCAGCCTCGGTTTCACAGATACGCAGTATTTT. This translates into CASLGFTDTQYF.

V and J are TRBV29-1 and TRBJ2-5; 12 bases agree with TRBD2. This CDR3 spans 15 amino acids. Losses at the gene ends were 6 bases for V and 2 bases for J; bases not matched to a gene: 7. CDR1 and CDR2 from the germline V gene are SQVTM and ANQGSEA. The chain's CDR3 is CSVRTSGKIQETQYF. The CDR3 region has the DNA TGCAGCGTAAGGACTAGCGGGAAGATACAAGAGACCCAGTACTTC.

This clone was counted only a few times. The chain combines TRBV5-1 with TRBJ1-1; 11 bases match TRBD1. There are 15 residues in the CDR3. With 4 bases clipped from V and 1 base from J, the junction kept 3 bases outside the gene matches. Germline V gives CDR1 SGHRS, CDR2 YFSETQ. CDR3 amino acids: CASSRGTGGNTEAFF. The CDR3 nucleotides are TGCGCCAGCAGCCGTGGGACAGGGGGGAACACTGAAGCTTTCTTT.

The chain links TRBV4-1 to TRBJ2-2; the D is unclear. Trimming removed 1 base at V and 0 bases at J, with 12 bases between. Germline values: CDR1 MGHRA, CDR2 YSYEKL. There are 17 residues in the CDR3. In DNA, the CDR3 is TGCGCCAGCAGCCAAGCCCTTCGCGGAGCGAACACCGGGGAGCTGTTTTTT. Protein product: CASSQALRGANTGELFF.

A single count supports this clone. This sequence joins TRBV7-9 and TRBJ2-7, with 7 bases matching TRBD1. The CDR3 has 19 amino acids. Trimming cost V 1 base and J 3 bases; bases outside gene matches: 18. Germline V gene lookup returns CDR1 SEHNR and CDR2 FQNEAQ (reference sequence). The CDR3 DNA reads as TGTGCCAGCAGCTTAGTGGTAGGCCCTATCCGGGACAGAGACTACGAGCAGTACTTC. As protein: CASSLVVGPIRDRDYEQYF.

The count of this clone is one. The chain has TRBV7-9 and TRBJ2-3; TRBD1 is a possible D gene (5 bases). CDR1 SEHNR and CDR2 FQNEAQ come from the germline V gene (reference sequence). V was trimmed by 1 base and J by 4 bases, leaving 6 bases between them. CDR3 size: 13 residues. The DNA of the CDR3 is TGTGCCAGCAGCTTAGAAGGGGCAGATACGCAGTATTTT. Its translation is CASSLEGADTQYF.

V usage is TRBV4-1 and J usage is TRBJ2-2; 9 bases align to TRBD1. Trimming removed 8 bases from V and 5 bases from J; junction bases left unmatched: 9. Germline CDR1 MGHRA, CDR2 YSYEKL. The CDR3 runs to 15 residues. CDR3 amino acids: CASCPSGTGTGELFF. For the CDR3, the DNA is TGCGCCAGCTGCCCATCCGGGACAGGGACCGGGGAGCTGTTTTTT.

This chain links TRBV4-1 with TRBJ2-1; D is unresolved. The germline CDR1 and CDR2 sequences are MGHRA and YSYEKL. This CDR3 spans 17 amino acids. The germline V and J ends were trimmed by 0 bases and 5 bases, with 17 bases remaining between them. The chain's CDR3 is CASSQDTLKVGNNEQFF. In DNA, the CDR3 is TGCGCCAGCAGCCAAGATACGTTGAAAGTTGGCAACAATGAGCAGTTCTTC.

The genes are TRBV5-1 and TRBJ1-1, with D perhaps TRBD1 (6 bases). This CDR3 has 14 amino acids. Germline-derived CDR1 and CDR2 are SGHRS and YFSETQ. As DNA, the CDR3 is TGCGTACAAGGGGGACGACCGCTGAACACTGAAGCTTTCTTT. It is translated as CVQGGRPLNTEAFF.

V usage is TRBV30 and J usage is TRBJ2-6, with 9 bases aligning to TRBD1. CDR3 size: 19 residues. Looked up from germline, CDR1 is GTSNPN and CDR2 is SVGIG (reference sequence). V trimming: 3 bases; J trimming: 1 base; junction bases outside the gene matches: 13. CDR3 DNA: TGTGCCTGGAGAGTGGGGGGACAGGGACCTCTTTCTGGGGCCAACGTCCTGACTTTC. Its protein product is CAWRVGGQGPLSGANVLTF.